The source of this T cell receptor beta chain is a study of blood T cell repertoires in COVID-19. The method was immunoSEQ multiplex PCR; TCRdb's version includes in-frame clones alone and lacks a portion of them. The data contain tens of thousands of clones, 76% of them seen just once; the ten biggest clones take up roughly 6.6%. This clone was recorded a few times. Deletions cut 3 bases from V and 0 bases from J, with 14 bases between. Germline V lookup: CDR1 MNHEY, CDR2 SMNVEV (reference sequence). This CDR3 region has 17 residues. The TCR was taken from a man in his 70s with acute or convalescent COVID-19. This chain joins TRBV27 and TRBJ1-4; TRBD1 might be the D (5 bases). Sample: peripheral blood. CDR3 residues: CASSLFYRPATNEKLFF. Here the CDR3 DNA reads TGTGCCAGCAGTTTGTTTTACAGGCCGGCAACTAATGAAAAACTGTTTTTT. Complete variable domain (other parts from reference TRBV27 and TRBJ1-4): EAQVTQNPRYLITVTGKKLTVTCSQNMNHEYMSWYRQDPGLGLRQIYYSMNVEVTDKGDVPEGYKVSRKEKRNFPLILESPSPNQTSLYFCASSLFYRPATNEKLFFGSGTQLSVL.